The present TCR beta chain was sequenced within a study of cytomegalovirus exposure and HLA in healthy donors. On the study more broadly: Falling in the Caucasian-associated ancestry cluster were less than 85% of some 400 genotyped donors.

The CDR3 extends over 13 amino acids. CDR1 and CDR2 (germline): SGHNT, YYREEE (reference sequence). The V and J ends lost 8 bases and 7 bases respectively, with 13 bases between them. Study outcomes and limitations: In a later analysis, a missense DCLRE1C variant was linked to TCR beta V- and J-gene trimming. It was confirmed in vitro that a few of the CMV-associated chains were specific for CMV antigens.

Use of 60 Vbeta and 13 Jbeta primers characterized the PCR. Study processing details: About 11 million of the 60 million to 80 million unique TCR beta chains counted in a later analysis were shared. Repertoires were generated with immunoSEQ multiplex PCR, while TCRdb's copy carries only in-frame clones and drops some. D and trimming were read from the DNA, whereas the V and J calls and clone size are those reported in that table. The sample has more than 80,000 clones; over 80% are singletons. Notes on this clone: The antigen remains unidentified.

This receptor was identified in a female donor in good health and CMV-seropositive. Sequenced material: PBMCs. J is TRBJ1-6 and V is TRBV5-4; D may be TRBD1 (5 bases). This CDR3 is CASSADNNSPLHF. CDR3 nucleotides: TGTGCCAGTTCGGCGGACAACAATTCACCCCTCCACTTT.